This note documents a single T cell receptor beta chain sequence. Only one count was recorded for this clone. Which antigen it targets is not known. Base quality data are lacking; no much larger clone is found one base away. The donors were included in the validation cohort of over a hundred subjects, a group kept apart from the roughly 690-subject first cohort. The data were obtained in a study of cytomegalovirus exposure and HLA in healthy donors (TCRdb year 2017). In terms of the full investigation: According to a later analysis, one platform produced both the approximately 110 validation repertoires and the 666 repertoires of the first cohort. The study aimed to test whether signatures of past pathogen exposure could be identified by cataloging public T cell receptors. Along with the approximately 700-subject first cohort, a separate validation cohort of some 130 different subjects was used. To predict cytomegalovirus infection status, the study combined high-throughput TCR immunosequencing, statistical association of individual TCRs with disease status, and machine learning.

Library creation used the immunoSEQ multiplex PCR assay. The authors' pipeline ran thus. A statistical classification framework was built for diagnosing cytomegalovirus status from the catalog of TCR beta chain sequences. This is the immuneACCESS table as TCRdb keeps it, with only in-frame sequences that have V and J called. A part of the clones is gone; compared with another copy, unresolved V genes explain less than half, and the rest is unexplained. V, J and clone size derive from that table, while D and trimming were established from the DNA sequence. The sample table holds some 140,000 clones, of which about 80% were seen once. The ten largest clones represent 30% of the sample. V gives up 3 bases and J gives up 7 bases, and the segment between their germline ends measures 16 bases. There are 15 amino acids in the CDR3, from cysteine to phenylalanine inclusive. Only the CDR3 DNA stays, 45 bases, in frame from base 1. CDR1 and CDR2, per the germline V gene (reference sequence), are MNHEY and SMNVEV.

The research as a whole found: The classifier was reported to diagnose cytomegalovirus status with high specificity and sensitivity in both the original cohort and the validation cohort. According to the authors, the approach could potentially be generalized to other disease states and immunological phenotypes. The study listed 150 to 200 TCR beta chains as associated with cytomegalovirus. A few of the identified cytomegalovirus-associated TCR beta chains were confirmed in vitro to be specific for cytomegalovirus antigens. Across donors, most TCR sequences were observed very rarely, whereas some public TCRs were present in many individuals. A later analysis lacked HLA typing for the validation cohort, so it scored co-occurrence in that cohort across all 120 repertoires. Subsequent analysis determined that TCRs grouped into clusters in the first cohort also showed a tendency toward co-occurrence across the roughly 110 validation repertoires, and about 93% of cluster scores exceeded 0.

The TCR was taken from a man aged 25 to 45 in good health and CMV-seropositive. The specimen was PBMCs. The chain joins TRBV27 to TRBJ1-5; the D region possibly corresponds to TRBD1 (6 bases align). The DNA sequence reads TGTGCCAGCAGTTTGCAGGGGCGGGCTGGGCAGCCCCAGCATTTT. Translated, it reads CASSLQGRAGQPQHF.